This passage covers 20 T cell receptor beta chains from one sample sequenced in a study of blood T cell repertoires in COVID-19 (dated by TCRdb to the early 2020s). The library came from the immunoSEQ multiplex PCR assay. TCRdb mirrors the immuneACCESS table, restricted to in-frame sequences. Some clones are absent from its copies; in checked studies, under half trace to an unresolved V gene, and the reason for the others is unknown. The sample has about 250,000 clones on record, roughly 81% of them singletons. 4% to 4.5% of the sample rests with the top ten. The sequenced material came from peripheral blood. Every receptor here comes from a man over 45 with acute or convalescent COVID-19.

This chain links TRBV5-1 with TRBJ2-5; TRBD2 might be the D (5 bases). The CDR3 runs to 11 residues. Trimming took off 7 bases at V and 2 bases at J, with 6 bases between the two ends. Germline V lookup: CDR1 SGHRS, CDR2 YFSETQ. CDR3 residues: CASGEQETQYF. The CDR3 coding sequence is TGCGCCAGCGGGGAGCAAGAGACCCAGTACTTC.

The V call is TRBV15, the J call TRBJ2-7, with a tentative D call TRBD2 (6 bases). Per the germline V gene, CDR1 is LNHNV and CDR2 is YYDKDF (reference sequence). Trimming took off 4 bases at V and 2 bases at J, with 9 bases between the two ends. This CDR3 is built from 13 residues. CDR3 DNA: TGTGCCACCAGCATTACGGGGGCCTACGAGCAGTACTTC. Its protein is CATSITGAYEQYF.

The DNA for the CDR3 is TGTGCCAGCAGCCAAGGTGACGACACGAGAACCCACTTT. It codes for CASSQGDDTRTHF. The chain carries TRBV3-1 (or the pseudogene TRBV3-2) and TRBJ1-6; D gene unclear. CDR3 size: 13 residues. Trimming shortened V by 1 base and J by 18 bases, and 16 bases separated the two germline ends. Germline V CDR1 and CDR2: LGHDT, YNNKEL (reference sequence).

The chain combines TRBV11-2 with TRBJ2-1; D is undetermined. Germline CDR1 is SGHAT and CDR2 is FQNNGV. Between the trimmed V and J ends, which lost 5 bases and 4 bases, there was a span of 9 bases. This CDR3 has 13 residues. The CDR3 nucleotides are TGTGCCAGCAGCCCCGCGCCTTACAATGAGCAGTTCTTC. Protein product: CASSPAPYNEQFF.

This CDR3 is CASSYSLGRGYTF. In DNA, the CDR3 is TGTGCCAGCAGTTACTCTTTGGGCCGAGGCTACACCTTC. The rearrangement uses TRBV6-5 and TRBJ1-2; D remains unclear. Germline V CDR1 and CDR2: MNHEY, SVGAGI. The CDR3 runs to 13 residues. V was cut by 0 bases and J by 8 bases, with 10 bases left in between.

The gene calls are TRBV12-5 and TRBJ1-2; the D is unclear. The ends were cut back, 9 bases at V and 7 bases at J, with 15 bases in the middle. Per germline, CDR1 LGHNT and CDR2 FRNRAP. The CDR3 is made up of 12 amino acids. CDR3 in DNA: TGTGCTAGCCGGATCGGGGTTAGTGGCTACACCTTC. It specifies CASRIGVSGYTF.

The chain recombines TRBV4-2 with TRBJ2-1; TRBD1 aligns across 9 bases. The CDR3 consists of 16 residues. Germline V gives CDR1 LGHNA, CDR2 YNFKEQ. The V and J ends lost 0 bases and 4 bases, in that order; junction bases with no gene match: 4. Here the CDR3 reads CASSQEMGQGYNEQFF. The DNA of the CDR3 is TGTGCCAGCAGCCAAGAAATGGGACAGGGATACAATGAGCAGTTCTTC.

The genes are TRBV28 and TRBJ2-2, with D perhaps matching TRBD1 (7 bases). In germline, CDR1 is MDHEN, CDR2 SYDVKM. The length of the CDR3 is 15 residues. The V end was cut by 2 bases, the J end by 5 bases, with 12 bases between. CDR3 sequence: CASSLRQGGTGELFF. The DNA of the CDR3 is TGTGCCAGCAGTTTAAGGCAGGGGGGAACCGGGGAGCTGTTTTTT.

The genes are TRBV9 and TRBJ1-6, with 8 bases lining up with TRBD1. The CDR3 runs to 13 residues. Trimming took 0 bases from V and 19 from J; bases not matched to a gene: 9. CDR1 is SGDLS, CDR2 YYNGEE, per germline. The CDR3: CASSVGPGQAKHF. CDR3 DNA: TGTGCCAGCAGCGTAGGACCGGGACAGGCCAAACACTTT.

The chain is built from TRBV9 and TRBJ2-5, with D possibly being TRBD1 (6 bases). Germline CDR1 SGDLS, CDR2 YYNGEE. Between the trimmed V and J ends, which lost 3 bases and 2 bases, there was a span of 14 bases. CDR3 size: 15 residues. CDR3 region: CASSASGTLQETQYF. CDR3 coding DNA: TGTGCCAGCAGCGCCTCCGGGACACTACAAGAGACCCAGTACTTC.

The V and J genes are TRBV7-9 and TRBJ2-6, with 11 bases fitting TRBD1. J was trimmed by 0 bases and V by 2 bases; bases with no gene match: 3. Looked up from germline, CDR1 is SEHNR and CDR2 is FQNEAQ (reference sequence). The length of the CDR3 is 18 residues. The CDR3 nucleotides read TGTGCCAGCAGCTTACGCGGGACAGGGGGCTCTGGGGCCAACGTCCTGACTTTC. Translation: CASSLRGTGGSGANVLTF.

The chain recombines TRBV11-2 with TRBJ2-1; 9 bases agree with TRBD2. CDR1 SGHAT and CDR2 FQNNGV come from the germline V gene. V lost 5 bases and J lost 4; bases outside the gene matches: 6. The CDR3 covers 15 residues. The CDR3 is CASSQTSGGYNEQFF. CDR3 coding DNA: TGTGCCAGCAGCCAGACTAGCGGAGGTTACAATGAGCAGTTCTTC.

V is TRBV11-2 and J is TRBJ2-7; 7 nucleotides line up with TRBD1. After removal of 7 bases from V and 1 base from J, the junction contained 10 bases not matched to a gene. CDR3 length equals 15 residues. The germline gives CDR1 SGHAT, CDR2 FQNNGV. CDR3 sequence reads: CASNPRQGNSYEQYF. The CDR3 DNA follows: TGTGCCAGCAACCCCAGACAGGGAAATTCCTACGAGCAGTACTTC.

The chain carries TRBV10-1 and TRBJ1-1; tentative D call: TRBD1 (6 bases). This CDR3 comprises 14 residues. The germline V gene encodes CDR1 WNHNN and CDR2 SYGVQD (reference sequence). V shed 5 bases and J shed 3 bases, with 13 bases lying between them. CDR3 amino acids: CASSFGGTDTEAFF. CDR3 DNA: TGCGCCAGCAGTTTTGGGGGCACGGACACTGAAGCTTTCTTT.

In this sample, this clone turned up once. V is TRBV12-3 or TRBV12-4 and J is TRBJ1-1; D may be TRBD1 (5 bases). V was cut by 0 bases and J by 11 bases, with 10 bases left in between. This CDR3 is 12 amino acids long. The CDR3 sequence: CASSLARAKAFF. The CDR3 coding sequence is TGTGCCAGCAGTTTAGCCAGGGCGAAGGCTTTCTTT.

Details on this clone: At one end, the junction sequence differs from germline, possibly due to a read error. This rearrangement joins TRBV7-7 to TRBJ1-5; 8 bases align to TRBD1. Per the germline V gene, CDR1 is SSHAT and CDR2 is FNYEAQ (reference sequence). The CDR3 length is 13 residues. CDR3 amino acids: CASSLTGGQPQHF. The CDR3 DNA reads as TGTGCTAGCAGCTTAACAGGGGGGCAGCCCCAGCATTTT. The full variable domain, with the rest looked up from reference TRBV7-7 and TRBJ1-5, is GAGVSQSPRYKVTKRGQDVTLRCDPISSHATLYWYQQALGQGPEFLTYFNYEAQPDKSGLPSDRFSAERPEGSISTLTIQRTEQRDSAMYRCASSLTGGQPQHFGDGTRLSIL.

This clone was picked up one time. The chain joins TRBV5-4 to TRBJ2-1; 8 bases are a match to TRBD1. The germline CDR1 and CDR2 sequences are SGHNT and YYREEE (reference sequence). V gave up 0 bases and J gave up 2 bases; unmatched junction bases: 4. There are 16 residues in the CDR3. The CDR3 coding sequence is TGTGCCAGCAGCTTGGTGGACAGGGATCCCTACAATGAGCAGTTCTTC. Protein: CASSLVDRDPYNEQFF.

This chain joins TRBV28 and TRBJ1-4; D gene ambiguous. The length of the CDR3 is 14 residues. Looked up from germline, CDR1 is MDHEN and CDR2 is SYDVKM. Trimming shortened V by 2 bases and J by 8 bases, and 12 bases separated the two germline ends. Written as DNA, the CDR3 is TGTGCCAGCAGTTTAGGGCAGTTCGGCGAAAAACTGTTTTTT. This sequence encodes CASSLGQFGEKLFF.

J is TRBJ1-1 and V is TRBV27, with 8 bases matching TRBD1. J was trimmed by 3 bases and V by 4 bases; bases with no gene match: 4. Germline CDR1 reads MNHEY; CDR2 reads SMNVEV (reference sequence). The length of the CDR3 is 14 residues. Written as DNA, the CDR3 is TGTGCCAGCAGTTGGACAGGGAGGCACACTGAAGCTTTCTTT. This sequence encodes CASSWTGRHTEAFF.

This chain uses TRBV9 with TRBJ2-1; TRBD2 matches at 12 bases. The ends lost 3 bases at V and 4 bases at J; junction bases unmatched: 5. From germline, CDR1 is SGDLS and CDR2 YYNGEE. The CDR3 has 16 amino acids. The CDR3 nucleotides are TGTGCCAGCAGCGCCCCTAGCGGGGGGGCTTACAATGAGCAGTTCTTC. This translates into CASSAPSGGAYNEQFF. Based on the CDR3 plus reference TRBV9 and TRBJ2-1, the full variable domain is DSGVTQTPKHLITATGQRVTLRCSPRSGDLSVYWYQQSLDQGLQFLIQYYNGEERAKGNILERFSAQQFPDLHSELNLSSLELGDSALYFCASSAPSGGAYNEQFFGPGTRLTVL.